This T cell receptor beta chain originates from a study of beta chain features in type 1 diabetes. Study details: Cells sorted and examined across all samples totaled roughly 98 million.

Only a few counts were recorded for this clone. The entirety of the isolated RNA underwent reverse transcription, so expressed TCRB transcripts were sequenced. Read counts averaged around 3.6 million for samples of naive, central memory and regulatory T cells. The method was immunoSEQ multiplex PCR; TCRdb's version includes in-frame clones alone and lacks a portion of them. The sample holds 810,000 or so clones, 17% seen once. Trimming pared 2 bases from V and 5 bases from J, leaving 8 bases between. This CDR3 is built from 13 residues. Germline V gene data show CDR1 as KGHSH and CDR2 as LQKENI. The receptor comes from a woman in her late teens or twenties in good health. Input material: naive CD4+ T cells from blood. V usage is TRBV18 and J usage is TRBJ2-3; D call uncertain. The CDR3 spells CASSPGLQDTQYF. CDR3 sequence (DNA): TGTGCCAGCTCACCAGGTCTTCAAGATACGCAGTATTTT.